The 25 T cell receptor beta chains below all came from one sample that was sequenced in a study of blood T cell repertoires in COVID-19. Clones were sequenced by immunoSEQ multiplex PCR, and TCRdb holds only the in-frame ones, with some missing. The sample has roughly 250,000 clones, around 90% seen once; the top ten hold approximately 0.8%. Sequenced material: peripheral blood. Receptors were obtained from a woman aged 25 to 45 with acute or convalescent COVID-19.

CDR3: CASSQALAGMGGEQFF. CDR3 DNA: TGTGCCAGCAGCCAGGCATTAGCGGGAATGGGAGGTGAGCAGTTCTTC. The chain recombines TRBV3-1 (or the pseudogene TRBV3-2) with TRBJ2-1; 8 bases line up with TRBD2. Germline V gene lookup returns CDR1 LGHDT and CDR2 YNNKEL (reference sequence). V was clipped by 3 bases and J by 9 bases; unmatched bases: 13. CDR3 length: 16 residues.

CDR3 nucleotide sequence: TGCGCCAGCAGCCAAGATGTGTCGGGAGCGTACGAGCAGTACTTC. Protein: CASSQDVSGAYEQYF. The chain recombines TRBV4-3 with TRBJ2-7; possibly TRBD2 for D (6 bases). Germline loops: CDR1 LGHNA, CDR2 YSLEER. This CDR3 has 15 residues. Trimming removed 0 bases from V and 4 bases from J, with 13 bases in between.

The J gene is TRBJ1-6, the V gene TRBV24-1; 7 nucleotides align to TRBD1. This CDR3 region has 16 residues. The germline V gene has CDR1 KGHDR and CDR2 SFDVKD. V was clipped by 3 bases and J by 10 bases; unmatched bases: 11. The DNA of the CDR3 is TGTGCCACCAGTGATCCCGCGACAGGGATCGGATCACCCCTCCACTTT. Its translation: CATSDPATGIGSPLHF.

The rearrangement links TRBV5-4 to TRBJ2-7, with D possibly TRBD2 on 5 matching bases. This CDR3 contains 16 residues. The germline gives CDR1 SGHNT, CDR2 YYREEE (reference sequence). V dropped 3 bases and J dropped 6 bases, with 22 bases sitting between them. CDR3: CASSSDSFGVWSEQYF. The CDR3 DNA reads TGTGCCAGCAGCTCGGACTCGTTTGGAGTTTGGAGCGAGCAGTACTTC.

This chain joins TRBV27 and TRBJ2-2; D is uncertain. V was cut by 5 bases and J by 2 bases, with 9 bases left in between. Germline values: CDR1 MNHEY, CDR2 SMNVEV (reference sequence). This CDR3 comprises 14 residues. CDR3 nucleotides: TGTGCCAGCAGTAGAGTAGATAACACCGGGGAGCTGTTTTTT. It yields the protein CASSRVDNTGELFF.

The chain has TRBV3-1 (or the pseudogene TRBV3-2) and TRBJ2-7; TRBD1 agrees at 7 bases. The V and J ends lost 1 base and 2 bases, in that order; junction bases with no gene match: 2. Germline CDR1 and CDR2: LGHDT and YNNKEL (reference sequence). The CDR3 contains 14 residues. CDR3 sequence: CASSQGQGTYEQYF. In DNA form, the CDR3 reads TGTGCCAGCAGCCAAGGACAGGGAACCTACGAGCAGTACTTC.

This clone was counted only a few times. The rearrangement links TRBV30 to TRBJ2-2, with 7 bases lining up with TRBD1. CDR1 and CDR2 from the germline V gene are GTSNPN and SVGIG (reference sequence). This CDR3 is 15 amino acids long. The J segment lost 5 bases and the V segment lost 2 bases, leaving 8 bases of the junction unmatched. CDR3 coding DNA: TGTGCCTGGAGTTCCTCCCCGACAGGGACCGGGGAGCTGTTTTTT. Its translation: CAWSSSPTGTGELFF.

This sequence joins TRBV4-3 and TRBJ2-1, with 8 nucleotides matching TRBD1. This CDR3 has 16 amino acids. V shed 1 base and J 7 bases; nucleotides not matched to a gene: 9. Per germline, CDR1 LGHNA and CDR2 YSLEER. The CDR3 loop is CASSQVEARGRNEQFF. The CDR3 DNA reads TGCGCCAGCAGCCAAGTAGAGGCCAGGGGGCGAAATGAGCAGTTCTTC.

The rearrangement uses TRBV6-2 or TRBV6-3 and TRBJ2-1; 10 nucleotides line up with TRBD2. Losses at the gene ends were 3 bases for V and 6 bases for J; bases not matched to a gene: 5. CDR3 length: 15 amino acids. Per germline, CDR1 MNHEY and CDR2 SVGEGT. As DNA, the CDR3 is TGTGCCAGCAGTTATGGAGCTAGCGGGAGCAATGAGCAGTTCTTC. This codes for CASSYGASGSNEQFF.

This rearrangement joins TRBV29-1 to TRBJ1-6, with 7 bases matching TRBD1. CDR3 length equals 13 residues. Germline lookup yields CDR1 SQVTM and CDR2 ANQGSEA. After removal of 6 bases from V and 6 bases from J, the junction contained 5 bases not matched to a gene. CDR3 DNA sequence: TGCAGCGTCCAGACAGGGAGTAATTCACCCCTCCACTTT. As protein: CSVQTGSNSPLHF.

The genes are TRBV29-1 and TRBJ1-4; unclear D gene. Germline-derived CDR1 and CDR2 are SQVTM and ANQGSEA. The ends were cut back, 7 bases at V and 7 bases at J, with 16 bases in the middle. This CDR3 is 13 amino acids long. DNA of the CDR3: TGCAGCGCTAAGGGTGCGGGTATTGAAAAACTGTTTTTT. This sequence encodes CSAKGAGIEKLFF.

CDR3 sequence reads: CASQPGERHYEQYF. The DNA for the CDR3 is TGTGCCAGCCAGCCCGGGGAGCGACACTACGAGCAGTACTTC. The V gene is TRBV7-9, the J gene TRBJ2-7; TRBD2 might be the D (5 bases). Germline V gene sequence: CDR1 SEHNR, CDR2 FQNEAQ (reference sequence). CDR3 size: 14 residues. V lost 8 bases and J 3 bases, leaving 17 bases between the germline ends.

This chain links TRBV7-2 with TRBJ2-7, with 8 bases lining up with TRBD2. The CDR3 extends over 16 amino acids. CDR1 and CDR2 from the germline V gene are SGHTA and FQGNSA. Trimming took 4 bases from V and 4 from J; bases not matched to a gene: 12. The CDR3 DNA is TGTGCCAGCAGCTCTCGTGGTAGCGGGACACCATACGAGCAGTACTTC. Its protein product is CASSSRGSGTPYEQYF.

This clone was observed a handful of times. The rearrangement links TRBV19 to TRBJ1-5, with a weak D call TRBD1 (5 bases). Germline CDR1 reads LNHDA; CDR2 reads SQIVND (reference sequence). V lost 7 bases and J lost 0, with 16 bases in between. This CDR3 has 16 amino acids. CDR3 residues: CASTLGGTYSNQPQHF. The CDR3 DNA reads TGTGCCAGTACCCTAGGAGGGACCTATAGCAATCAGCCCCAGCATTTT.

J is TRBJ1-5 and V is TRBV19; maybe TRBD1 (5 bases). The germline gives CDR1 LNHDA, CDR2 SQIVND (reference sequence). Trimming pared 4 bases from V and 4 bases from J, leaving 17 bases between. The CDR3 runs 16 residues. The CDR3 loop is CASSTPRTSDNQPQHF. Here the CDR3 DNA reads TGTGCCAGTAGTACTCCGCGGACATCGGATAATCAGCCCCAGCATTTT.

The chain is built from TRBV7-2 and TRBJ2-5, with 10 bases lining up with TRBD2. J gave up 5 bases and V 5 bases, and 17 bases lay outside the gene matches. Per germline, CDR1 SGHTA and CDR2 FQGNSA. The CDR3 is 18 amino acids. CDR3 protein: CASSKGSRLAGRGETQYF. In DNA form, the CDR3 reads TGTGCCAGCAGCAAGGGAAGTCGACTAGCGGGCCGGGGGGAGACCCAGTACTTC.

The chain uses TRBV6-2 or TRBV6-3 and TRBJ2-1; 10 bases align to TRBD2. The ends lost 6 bases at V and 10 bases at J; junction bases unmatched: 12. Germline values: CDR1 MNHEY, CDR2 SVGEGT. This CDR3 has 15 residues. CDR3 loop: CASSQGPSGSREQFF. As DNA, the CDR3 is TGTGCCAGCAGCCAGGGGCCTAGCGGGAGCAGGGAGCAGTTCTTC.

Comments on this clone: The same CDR3 is also encoded by other DNA sequences in this sample. The chain is built from TRBV4-3 and TRBJ2-4; D perhaps matches TRBD2 (5 bases). The CDR3 runs 15 residues. From germline, CDR1 is LGHNA and CDR2 YSLEER. V lost 1 base, J lost 0 bases, and 7 bases lay in between. CDR3 DNA sequence: TGCGCCAGCAGCCAAGCCGGGATAGCCAAAAACATTCAGTACTTC. Protein sequence: CASSQAGIAKNIQYF.

The rearrangement joins TRBV7-8 to TRBJ1-1; TRBD1 matches at 7 bases. The V and J ends lost 4 bases and 1 base, in that order; junction bases with no gene match: 6. Germline V gene lookup returns CDR1 SGHVS and CDR2 FQNEAQ. The CDR3 contains 15 residues. Here the CDR3 DNA reads TGTGCCAGCAGCTCGACCGGGACAGCGAACACTGAAGCTTTCTTT. This codes for CASSSTGTANTEAFF. Full variable domain (missing parts from reference TRBV7-8 and TRBJ1-1): GAGVSQSPRYKVAKRGQDVALRCDPISGHVSLFWYQQALGQGPEFLTYFQNEAQLDKSGLPSDRFFAERPEGSVSTLKIQRTQQEDSAVYLCASSSTGTANTEAFFGQGTRLTVV.

V gene TRBV4-3 combines with J gene TRBJ1-1; D is possibly TRBD1 (5 bases). The germline V gene encodes CDR1 LGHNA and CDR2 YSLEER. The CDR3 loop spans 15 amino acids. The V gene lost 0 bases and the J gene lost 5 bases, with 13 bases spanning the gap. The CDR3 is CASSQEHRGGTEAFF. The CDR3, as DNA: TGCGCCAGCAGCCAAGAACATCGCGGGGGAACTGAAGCTTTCTTT.

This sequence joins TRBV5-1 and TRBJ2-1; D perhaps matches TRBD2 (5 bases). The CDR3 loop spans 14 amino acids. CDR1 and CDR2 (germline): SGHRS, YFSETQ. Trimming took off 5 bases at V and 2 bases at J, with 11 bases between the two ends. The CDR3 nucleotides read TGCGCCAGCAGGGTGGAGGAAACCTACAATGAGCAGTTCTTC. It is translated as CASRVEETYNEQFF.

V gene TRBV18 combines with J gene TRBJ2-3, with D possibly TRBD2 on 6 matching bases. The CDR3 runs to 19 residues. Per the germline V gene, CDR1 is KGHSH and CDR2 is LQKENI. Trimming took off 3 bases at V and 0 bases at J, with 22 bases between the two ends. The CDR3 reads CASSPRTIPGRPSTDTQYF. The CDR3 bases are TGTGCCAGCTCACCCCGGACCATACCAGGGAGGCCTAGCACAGATACGCAGTATTTT.

This chain uses TRBV28 with TRBJ2-7, with D possibly TRBD2 on 6 matching bases. Germline CDR1 is MDHEN and CDR2 is SYDVKM. V lost 1 base to trimming and J lost 0 bases, with 7 bases between them. This CDR3 is 14 amino acids long. The CDR3 reads CASSLSGSSYEQYF. In DNA form, the CDR3 reads TGTGCCAGCAGTTTATCCGGGAGCTCCTACGAGCAGTACTTC.

The rearrangement uses TRBV4-1 and TRBJ2-3; 10 nucleotides agree with TRBD2. Looked up from germline, CDR1 is MGHRA and CDR2 is YSYEKL. The CDR3 extends over 16 amino acids. J was trimmed by 1 base and V by 4 bases; bases with no gene match: 5. CDR3 nucleotide sequence: TGCGCCAGCAGCCTACAAGCGGGAGGGCGCACAGATACGCAGTATTTT. Its translation is CASSLQAGGRTDTQYF.

V is TRBV4-3 and J is TRBJ2-1, with TRBD2 matching 7 bases. CDR1 LGHNA and CDR2 YSLEER come from the germline V gene. This CDR3 comprises 16 residues. V lost 1 base, J lost 10 bases, and 13 bases stayed unmatched. This CDR3 reads CASSQVSAGVPGEQFF. CDR3 nucleotides: TGCGCCAGCAGCCAAGTCTCCGCGGGAGTACCGGGCGAGCAGTTCTTC.